The entry below describes one T cell receptor (beta chain). Its antigen target is currently unknown. No much larger clone is present one base from it, and per-base qualities are unavailable. The germline V gene sets CDR1 to KGHSH and CDR2 to LQKENI. The cysteine opens and the phenylalanine closes a CDR3 of 15 amino acids. CDR3 DNA is the only sequence kept; it has 45 bases, read in frame from the first base. V is reduced by 2 bases and J by 1 base, leaving a spacing of 11 bases between them. The entry originates in a study of blood T cell repertoires in COVID-19 (dated by TCRdb to the early 2020s). A note on the overall study: Samples covering the acute and convalescent phases of COVID-19 were provided by collaborators in the United States, Italy and Spain. The material from the prospective study consisted of cDNA or gDNA derived from T cells, B-cell-depleted T cells, or PBMCs. Deeply sampled blood TCRbeta repertoires from subjects exposed to, actively infected with, or recovered from COVID-19 were included in the dataset. The repertoires were made available in a free public database intended to serve as a resource for research on the immune response to SARS-CoV-2. The samples were drawn from two sources: the first 160 participants of the ongoing ImmuneRACE study, and 950 to 1,500 subjects contributed by 6 global collaborators. A de-identified subject ID, COVID-19 status, age in years and sex were almost always included in the sample metadata. Where HLA class I and class II types were available, the types were taken from metadata supplied by the sample provider, not from assay-based typing.

TCRbeta CDR3 regions were amplified from genomic DNA by means of the immunoSEQ Assay, a bias-controlled multiplex PCR. The study's own analysis went as follows. The number of nucleated cells in each sample was estimated from the amplification of reference gene primers within the assay. To quantify the absolute abundance of each unique TCRbeta CDR3 rearrangement, sequence reads were collapsed and filtered. For each sample, productive Simpson clonality was calculated as the square root of Simpson's diversity index over productive rearrangements. The table comes from immuneACCESS by way of TCRdb, which keeps in-frame sequences with V and J called. Part of the clones is missing from these tables; in studies checked, under half for an unresolved V gene and the rest for unknown reasons. Clonal size and the V and J genes are those of that table, whereas D and trimming came from the DNA. In this sample the table shows more than 100,000 clones, 70% to 90% of which occur a single time. The ten largest make up approximately 3.5% of the sample.

Each collaborating institution followed its own protocols to collect whole blood in K2EDTA tubes. For TCRbeta analysis, collaborators shipped samples in one of three forms: frozen whole blood, isolated PBMCs, or DNA extracted from either of those sample types. General study outcomes and caveats: The quantity of clinical and demographic metadata differed by source and by participant and was supplied without curation.

The clonotype was recovered from a woman aged 60-75 years with acute or convalescent COVID-19. The sequence links TRBV18 to TRBJ1-1; TRBD1 is a weak D gene call, 6 bases matching. The sequencing input was peripheral blood. The CDR3 sequence is CASSPTADRNTEAFF. Read as DNA, the sequence is TGTGCCAGCTCACCAACTGCGGACAGGAACACTGAAGCTTTCTTT. The reference TRBV18 and TRBJ1-1 proteins fill in what lies around the CDR3, so the full variable domain reads NAGVMQNPRHLVRRRGQEARLRCSPMKGHSHVYWYRQLPEEGLKFMVYLQKENIIDESGMPKERFSAEFPKEGPSILRIQQVVRGDSAAYFCASSPTADRNTEAFFGQGTRLTVV.